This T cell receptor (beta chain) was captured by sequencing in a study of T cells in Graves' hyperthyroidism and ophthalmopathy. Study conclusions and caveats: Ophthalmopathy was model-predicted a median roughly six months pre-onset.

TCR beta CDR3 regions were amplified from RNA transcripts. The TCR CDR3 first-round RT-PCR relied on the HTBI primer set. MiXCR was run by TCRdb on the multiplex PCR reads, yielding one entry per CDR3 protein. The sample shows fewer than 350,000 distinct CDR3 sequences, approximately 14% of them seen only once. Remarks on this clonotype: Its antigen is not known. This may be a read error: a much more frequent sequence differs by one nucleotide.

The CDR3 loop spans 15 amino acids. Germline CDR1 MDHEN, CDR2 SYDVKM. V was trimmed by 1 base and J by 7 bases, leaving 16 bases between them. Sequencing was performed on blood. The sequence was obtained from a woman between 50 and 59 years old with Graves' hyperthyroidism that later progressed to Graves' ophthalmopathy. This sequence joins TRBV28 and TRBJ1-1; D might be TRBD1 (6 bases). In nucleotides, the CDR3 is TGTGCCAGCAGTTTATACAGGGCATTGGACATTGAAGCTTTCTTT. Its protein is CASSLYRALDIEAFF.